Below, 22 T cell receptor beta chains from the same sample are listed, as sequenced in a study of shared clonotypes between healthy human individuals. Produced via immunoSEQ multiplex PCR; TCRdb's table is partial and in-frame only. The sample has 1.4 million or so clones, around 98.5% seen once; the top ten hold 0.36%. The sequenced sample was naive CD4+ T cells sorted from blood. The subset denotes: CD45RA+ positively selected. Every receptor here comes from a man between 25 and 39 years old in good health.

The chain employs TRBV4-3 and TRBJ2-7, with D possibly matching TRBD2 (6 bases). The V gene lost 0 bases and the J gene lost 0 bases, with 15 bases spanning the gap. This CDR3 contains 17 residues. In germline, CDR1 is LGHNA, CDR2 YSLEER. The CDR3 nucleotides read TGCGCCAGCAGCCAAGACATCCGGGACTCTGGCTCCTACGAGCAGTACTTC. It yields the protein CASSQDIRDSGSYEQYF.

This chain joins TRBV4-3 and TRBJ1-2; D might be TRBD1 (6 bases). CDR3 length equals 16 residues. CDR1 is LGHNA, CDR2 YSLEER, per germline. V lost 4 bases and J 4 bases, leaving 19 bases between the germline ends. This chain's CDR3 is CASSPQQSRGGYGYTF. As DNA, the CDR3 is TGCGCCAGCAGCCCTCAACAGAGCAGGGGTGGCTATGGCTACACCTTC.

The chain has TRBV28 and TRBJ1-2, with TRBD1 identical over 7 bases. The CDR3 extends over 15 amino acids. J gave up 1 base and V 6 bases, and 8 bases lay outside the gene matches. The germline gives CDR1 MDHEN, CDR2 SYDVKM. The CDR3 bases are TGTGCCAGCAGCGAAGGGACAGTTCTTAACTATGGCTACACCTTC. Amino acid sequence: CASSEGTVLNYGYTF.

J is TRBJ2-3 and V is TRBV11-2; D call uncertain. The CDR3 is made up of 15 amino acids. V was clipped by 0 bases and J by 3 bases, with 10 bases between them. Germline assignment: CDR1 SGHAT and CDR2 FQNNGV. The CDR3 spells CASSLDPGITDTQYF. For the CDR3, the DNA is TGTGCCAGCAGCTTAGATCCTGGGATAACAGATACGCAGTATTTT.

This chain connects TRBV5-5 to TRBJ1-1; D unclear. The germline gives CDR1 SGHKS, CDR2 YYEKEE (reference sequence). CDR3 length: 15 amino acids. V was clipped by 1 base and J by 3 bases, with 13 bases between them. CDR3 protein: CASSLFSRKDTEAFF. DNA of the CDR3: TGTGCCAGCAGCTTGTTTTCCAGGAAGGACACTGAAGCTTTCTTT. Based on the CDR3 plus reference TRBV5-5 and TRBJ1-1, the full variable domain is DAGVTQSPTHLIKTRGQQVTLRCSPISGHKSVSWYQQVLGQGPQFIFQYYEKEERGRGNFPDRFSARQFPNYSSELNVNALLLGDSALYLCASSLFSRKDTEAFFGQGTRLTVV.

The V gene is TRBV7-2, the J gene TRBJ2-3; D remains unclear. The germline V gene encodes CDR1 SGHTA and CDR2 FQGNSA. Trimming left V 1 base short and J 2 bases short, with 10 bases between. The CDR3 length is 15 residues. The CDR3: CASSLDGVHTDTQYF. In DNA, the CDR3 is TGTGCCAGCAGCTTAGATGGGGTTCACACAGATACGCAGTATTTT.

The V and J genes are TRBV7-2 and TRBJ2-3; TRBD2 is a possible D gene (6 bases). CDR1 and CDR2 (germline): SGHTA, FQGNSA. V was trimmed by 6 bases and J by 14 bases, leaving 18 bases between them. This CDR3 is built from 12 residues. The CDR3 nucleotides are TGTGCCAGCAGGCTGGGTACGGGACTGCCGTATTTT. Translation gives CASRLGTGLPYF.

This clone was detected once. The chain has TRBV27 and TRBJ2-3, with TRBD1 as a possible D gene (6 bases). CDR3 length: 15 residues. V was shortened by 7 bases and J by 4 bases, with 18 bases between the two germline ends. Germline CDR1 reads MNHEY; CDR2 reads SMNVEV (reference sequence). The CDR3 here is CASMAREQGPDTQYF. In DNA form, the CDR3 reads TGTGCCAGCATGGCTAGGGAACAGGGACCAGATACGCAGTATTTT.

The chain carries TRBV6-5 and TRBJ2-5, with a possible D match to TRBD2 (6 bases). V was shortened by 4 bases and J by 1 base, with 13 bases between the two germline ends. The germline V gene encodes CDR1 MNHEY and CDR2 SVGAGI. The CDR3 sequence is 15 residues long. The CDR3 DNA reads TGTGCCAGCAGTTGGAACCCGGGACTCCAAGAGACCCAGTACTTC. This sequence encodes CASSWNPGLQETQYF.

The rearrangement uses TRBV7-8 and TRBJ2-1; 7 bases match TRBD2. V trimming: 6 bases; J trimming: 0 bases; junction bases outside the gene matches: 11. The germline CDR1 and CDR2 sequences are SGHVS and FQNEAQ. This CDR3 spans 17 amino acids. CDR3 sequence: CASRDLEGGSSYNEQFF. The CDR3 DNA reads TGTGCCAGCAGGGACCTTGAGGGCGGGAGCTCCTACAATGAGCAGTTCTTC.

The gene calls are TRBV7-9 and TRBJ1-2; D is unclear. Trimming stripped 5 bases from V and 5 bases from J, with 15 bases between. The CDR3 extends over 14 amino acids. Germline values: CDR1 SEHNR, CDR2 FQNEAQ (reference sequence). CDR3 in DNA: TGTGCCAGCAGCCAAGCGGCGGTCTCTTATGGCTACACCTTC. Amino acids: CASSQAAVSYGYTF.

The V gene is TRBV9, the J gene TRBJ2-5, with 8 nucleotides matching TRBD2. Germline CDR1 is SGDLS and CDR2 is YYNGEE. The J segment lost 2 bases and the V segment lost 2 bases, leaving 5 bases of the junction unmatched. The CDR3 contains 15 residues. The CDR3 bases are TGTGCCAGCAGCGTTAGCGGGATGAGGCAAGAGACCCAGTACTTC. It is translated as CASSVSGMRQETQYF.

This clone is a singleton in its sample. V gene TRBV5-1 combines with J gene TRBJ2-4; either TRBD1 or TRBD2 may fit D (5 bases each). Germline V gene lookup returns CDR1 SGHRS and CDR2 YFSETQ. The CDR3 is 12 amino acids. With 4 bases removed from V and 13 bases from J, the gap between germline ends came to 15 bases. For the CDR3, the DNA is TGCGCCAGCAGCGAACCGCCGGGACCACAGTACTTC. Amino acid sequence: CASSEPPGPQYF.

Worth noting for this clone: The same CDR3 can be traced to other DNA sequences in this sample. The rearrangement links TRBV5-1 to TRBJ2-1; D unresolved. V was cut by 0 bases and J by 0 bases, with 7 bases left in between. This CDR3 has 15 amino acids. Germline lookup yields CDR1 SGHRS and CDR2 YFSETQ. CDR3 nucleotides: TGCGCCAGCAGCTTGGCCGCGGTCTCCTACAATGAGCAGTTCTTC. It translates to CASSLAAVSYNEQFF. The entire variable domain, with the rest obtained from reference TRBV5-1 and TRBJ2-1, is as follows: KAGVTQTPRYLIKTRGQQVTLSCSPISGHRSVSWYQQTPGQGLQFLFEYFSETQRNKGNFPGRFSGRQFSNSRSEMNVSTLELGDSALYLCASSLAAVSYNEQFFGPGTRLTVL.

The V and J genes are TRBV7-2 and TRBJ1-1; D is perhaps TRBD1 (6 bases). Germline CDR1 SGHTA, CDR2 FQGNSA. V was pared by 1 base and J by 4 bases, with 16 bases between. CDR3 length: 16 residues. The CDR3 sequence: CASSLGSPGASTEAFF. CDR3 coding DNA: TGTGCCAGCAGCTTAGGGTCCCCAGGGGCCTCCACTGAAGCTTTCTTT.

This chain links TRBV11-2 with TRBJ2-1; TRBD1 aligns across 9 bases. CDR3 size: 16 residues. Germline V gene lookup returns CDR1 SGHAT and CDR2 FQNNGV. The junction had 9 bases not matched to a gene; V was cut back by 1 base and J by 8 bases. In DNA, the CDR3 is TGTGCCAGCAGCTTAGTTTGGAGGAACAGGGGGCATGAGCAGTTCTTC. Its translation: CASSLVWRNRGHEQFF. Looking up the rest from reference TRBV11-2 and TRBJ2-1 gives the full variable domain: EAGVAQSPRYKIIEKRQSVAFWCNPISGHATLYWYQQILGQGPKLLIQFQNNGVVDDSQLPKDRFSAERLKGVDSTLKIQPAKLEDSAVYLCASSLVWRNRGHEQFFGPGTRLTVL.

The chain carries TRBV7-9 and TRBJ2-7; 8 bases are a match to TRBD1. Trimming took 4 bases from V and 1 from J; bases not matched to a gene: 3. CDR1 SEHNR and CDR2 FQNEAQ come from the germline V gene (reference sequence). This CDR3 has 14 residues. CDR3 region: CASSSDRASYEQYF. In DNA, the CDR3 is TGTGCCAGCAGCTCGGACAGGGCTTCCTACGAGCAGTACTTC.

Comment on this clone: This specimen includes other DNA sequences encoding the same CDR3. J is TRBJ2-7 and V is TRBV7-2; D unclear. The CDR3 is 14 residues long. V gave up 5 bases and J gave up 4 bases, with 15 bases separating them. CDR1 is SGHTA, CDR2 FQGNSA, per germline. The CDR3 protein is CASSLGPGPYEQYF. For the CDR3, the DNA is TGTGCCAGCAGCCTAGGCCCAGGACCATACGAGCAGTACTTC.

The rearrangement links TRBV15 to TRBJ1-4; possible D gene TRBD1, 6 bases. The germline V gene encodes CDR1 LNHNV and CDR2 YYDKDF (reference sequence). CDR3 size: 19 residues. Trimming left V 3 bases short and J 11 bases short, with 31 bases between. The CDR3 sequence is CATSRGLQIQSGGTGKLFF. The CDR3 DNA reads as TGTGCCACCAGCAGGGGACTTCAAATACAGTCGGGGGGAACAGGGAAACTGTTTTTT.

The J gene is TRBJ2-7, the V gene TRBV27, with 8 bases fitting TRBD1. This CDR3 is built from 15 residues. V lost 4 bases, J lost 6 bases, and 11 bases stayed unmatched. Germline assignment: CDR1 MNHEY and CDR2 SMNVEV (reference sequence). The CDR3 nucleotides are TGTGCCAGCAGTTGGCCGGGGACAGGCCCCTCCGAGCAGTACTTC. This sequence encodes CASSWPGTGPSEQYF.

The chain couples TRBV11-1 to TRBJ2-3; TRBD2 matches at 8 bases. Losses at the gene ends were 3 bases for V and 0 bases for J; bases not matched to a gene: 8. The CDR3 is made up of 17 amino acids. In germline, CDR1 is SGHAT, CDR2 FQDESV (reference sequence). This CDR3 is CASSLRTAGGSTDTQYF. The CDR3 DNA sequence: TGTGCCAGCAGCTTGCGCACCGCGGGAGGTAGCACAGATACGCAGTATTTT.

In this sample, this clone turned up once. The chain carries TRBV5-1 and TRBJ2-7, with a tentative D call TRBD2 (6 bases). Germline V gene lookup returns CDR1 SGHRS and CDR2 YFSETQ. This CDR3 is 15 amino acids long. V was clipped by 1 base and J by 0 bases, with 11 bases between them. This chain's CDR3 is CASSLTGARSYEQYF. The DNA for the CDR3 is TGCGCCAGCAGCTTGACGGGAGCCCGCTCCTACGAGCAGTACTTC.